This entry lists 20 T cell receptor beta chains sequenced from one sample in a study of shared clonotypes between healthy human individuals. The repertoire was sequenced with immunoSEQ multiplex PCR; TCRdb's copy has only in-frame clones and lacks some. The repertoire has about 750,000 clones, 80% to 95% of them found once; the top ten carry nearly 25%. In the naive CD8 group, cells lacked CD45RO and were positively selected for CCR7, so terminally differentiated effector memory CD45RA+ cells were left out. The specimen was naive CD8+ T cells sorted from blood. These receptors all come from a young man in good health.

The chain uses TRBV9 and TRBJ1-5; 9 bases align to TRBD1. The germline V gene has CDR1 SGDLS and CDR2 YYNGEE. This CDR3 is 18 amino acids long. The ends lost 4 bases at V and 4 bases at J; junction bases unmatched: 15. The CDR3 protein is CASSQGRTGDTENQPQHF. The CDR3 nucleotides read TGTGCCAGCAGCCAGGGGAGGACAGGGGATACGGAGAATCAGCCCCAGCATTTT.

The chain joins TRBV15 to TRBJ1-5; D gene ambiguous. CDR1 and CDR2 (germline): LNHNV, YYDKDF (reference sequence). This CDR3 contains 15 residues. V lost 1 base to trimming and J lost 2 bases, with 9 bases between them. The CDR3 nucleotides are TGTGCCACCAGCAGAGGTTTGGGCGGCAATCAGCCCCAGCATTTT. Protein product: CATSRGLGGNQPQHF.

Note on this clone: This specimen includes other DNA sequences encoding the same CDR3. The V and J genes are TRBV6-5 and TRBJ2-1; 8 bases align to TRBD2. Germline V gene sequence: CDR1 MNHEY, CDR2 SVGAGI. V shed 2 bases, J shed 6 bases, and the junction held 0 bases outside the gene matches. This CDR3 spans 13 amino acids. CDR3 bases: TGTGCCAGCAGTTACCTAGCGGGCAATGAGCAGTTCTTC. Translation gives CASSYLAGNEQFF.

This rearrangement joins TRBV7-9 to TRBJ2-3; D perhaps matches TRBD2 (6 bases). Trimming pared 5 bases from V and 7 bases from J, leaving 19 bases between. Germline values: CDR1 SEHNR, CDR2 FQNEAQ (reference sequence). The CDR3 loop spans 15 amino acids. CDR3 nucleotide sequence: TGTGCCAGCAGCCCAGGAGGGCTCAATAGTTATACGCAGTATTTT. This encodes CASSPGGLNSYTQYF.

CDR3 residues: CASSPGGAGANVLTF. Here the CDR3 DNA reads TGTGCCAGCAGTCCGGGGGGCGCTGGGGCCAACGTCCTGACTTTC. The gene calls are TRBV27 and TRBJ2-6, with D perhaps matching TRBD2 (7 bases). The CDR3 spans 15 residues. Germline CDR1 MNHEY, CDR2 SMNVEV (reference sequence). V lost 5 bases to trimming and J lost 2 bases, with 10 bases between them.

At least ten counts were recorded for this clone. The V gene is TRBV14, the J gene TRBJ1-1; the match to TRBD1 covers 8 bases. The CDR3 is 15 amino acids. V shed 6 bases and J 5 bases; nucleotides not matched to a gene: 11. The germline V gene encodes CDR1 SGHDN and CDR2 FVKESK. This chain's CDR3 is CASSQQGAGWTEAFF. The CDR3, as DNA: TGTGCCAGCAGTCAGCAGGGGGCTGGATGGACTGAAGCTTTCTTT. Together with reference TRBV14 and TRBJ1-1, the CDR3 gives the full variable domain: EAGVTQFPSHSVIEKGQTVTLRCDPISGHDNLYWYRRVMGKEIKFLLHFVKESKQDESGMPNNRFLAERTGGTYSTLKVQPAELEDSGVYFCASSQQGAGWTEAFFGQGTRLTVV.

The rearrangement joins TRBV27 to TRBJ2-1, with 7 bases fitting TRBD2. This CDR3 contains 15 residues. The ends lost 7 bases at V and 9 bases at J; junction bases unmatched: 15. The germline V gene encodes CDR1 MNHEY and CDR2 SMNVEV (reference sequence). CDR3 DNA: TGTGCCAGCACCCTGCGGGGGATACCTAGCAGTGAGCAGTTCTTC. Its protein product is CASTLRGIPSSEQFF.

The genes are TRBV25-1 and TRBJ2-3; D is unresolved. The CDR3 extends over 14 amino acids. The germline V gene has CDR1 MGHDK and CDR2 SYGVNS. V lost 4 bases and J 3 bases, leaving 11 bases between the germline ends. CDR3 in DNA: TGTGCCAGCAGTGGATTCCTTCTAACAGATACGCAGTATTTT. This encodes CASSGFLLTDTQYF.

This clone was counted between two and nine times. The rearrangement links TRBV30 to TRBJ1-1, with TRBD1 identical over 9 bases. The junction had 2 bases not matched to a gene; V was cut back by 5 bases and J by 1 base. Per the germline V gene, CDR1 is GTSNPN and CDR2 is SVGIG (reference sequence). CDR3 length equals 13 residues. CDR3 sequence: CAWGQGRNTEAFF. The CDR3 bases are TGTGCCTGGGGACAGGGGAGGAACACTGAAGCTTTCTTT.

This clone was counted between two and nine times. The chain couples TRBV27 to TRBJ2-2; no firm D call. This CDR3 region has 15 residues. The V gene lost 3 bases and the J gene lost 6 bases, with 14 bases spanning the gap. Germline V gene data show CDR1 as MNHEY and CDR2 as SMNVEV (reference sequence). CDR3 region: CASSFGPSVPGELFF. CDR3 nucleotide sequence: TGTGCCAGCAGTTTTGGACCGTCGGTGCCCGGGGAGCTGTTTTTT.

Of note for this clone: At the DNA level, this CDR3 is encoded by other sequences in the same sample as well. The gene calls are TRBV30 and TRBJ2-7; weak D call: TRBD1 (5 bases). Trimming cost V 0 bases and J 1 base, with 7 bases left between them. CDR3 size: 13 residues. From germline, CDR1 is GTSNPN and CDR2 SVGIG (reference sequence). CDR3 in DNA: TGTGCCTGGAGTGTCGACAGTTCCTACGAGCAGTACTTC. Encoded protein: CAWSVDSSYEQYF.

This chain connects TRBV25-1 to TRBJ2-7, with 9 bases aligning to TRBD1. Germline CDR1 and CDR2: MGHDK and SYGVNS. The trim removed 5 bases at V and 4 bases at J, leaving 9 bases unmatched. This CDR3 spans 15 amino acids. The CDR3 DNA reads as TGTGCCAGCAGTAGAAACAGGGGGCGTTGGTACGAGCAGTACTTC. It is translated as CASSRNRGRWYEQYF.

This clone was counted ten times or more. The chain employs TRBV9 and TRBJ2-1; the match to TRBD2 covers 13 bases. The CDR3 is made up of 15 amino acids. V dropped 4 bases and J dropped 7; count of bases not matched to a gene: 5. Germline assignment: CDR1 SGDLS and CDR2 YYNGEE. In DNA, the CDR3 is TGTGCCAGCAGCTCCGGACTAGCGGGGGAGAATGAGCAGTTCTTC. Residues: CASSSGLAGENEQFF.

The chain uses TRBV7-9 and TRBJ2-3; tentative D call: TRBD2 (6 bases). The CDR3 contains 16 residues. Looked up from germline, CDR1 is SEHNR and CDR2 is FQNEAQ (reference sequence). Trimming took 4 bases from V and 4 from J, leaving 18 bases between them. CDR3 nucleotide sequence: TGTGCCAGCAGCTACCCCGGGGGTATTGGCGCAGATACGCAGTATTTT. Its protein is CASSYPGGIGADTQYF.

V usage is TRBV28 and J usage is TRBJ1-2; 8 bases map to TRBD1. V was pared by 3 bases and J by 8 bases, with 11 bases of the junction left unmatched. The CDR3 loop spans 15 amino acids. Looked up from germline, CDR1 is MDHEN and CDR2 is SYDVKM. The CDR3 nucleotides are TGTGCCAGCAGTTTGCAGGGGGCGCAAGGAGTAGGCTACACCTTC. Translated: CASSLQGAQGVGYTF.

V usage is TRBV7-8 and J usage is TRBJ2-3; either TRBD1 or TRBD2 may fit D (5 bases each). CDR3 length: 18 residues. V dropped 0 bases and J dropped 0 bases, with 16 bases sitting between them. Germline values: CDR1 SGHVS, CDR2 FQNEAQ. The CDR3 is CASSLALRDPRSTDTQYF. The CDR3 DNA reads TGTGCCAGCAGCTTAGCCCTACGGGACCCCCGAAGCACAGATACGCAGTATTTT.

This chain connects TRBV15 to TRBJ2-7, with 9 nucleotides matching TRBD2. The CDR3 has 17 amino acids. CDR1 LNHNV and CDR2 YYDKDF come from the germline V gene (reference sequence). Trimming cost V 2 bases and J 5 bases; bases outside gene matches: 13. This CDR3 is CATSRSASPGLADEQYF. In DNA, the CDR3 is TGTGCCACCAGCAGATCAGCCTCCCCGGGACTAGCTGACGAGCAGTACTTC.

CDR3 sequence (DNA): TGTGCCAGCAGTTACTCGACCGCGGGGGAGCAGTTCTTC. It is translated as CASSYSTAGEQFF. The V call is TRBV6-5, the J call TRBJ2-1; perhaps TRBD2 as D (6 bases). The CDR3 runs to 13 residues. With 0 bases removed from V and 10 bases from J, the gap between germline ends came to 10 bases. The germline V gene has CDR1 MNHEY and CDR2 SVGAGI.

The chain has TRBV5-4 and TRBJ2-7; TRBD2 is a possible D gene (6 bases). CDR1 is SGHNT and CDR2 is YYREEE in the germline V gene (reference sequence). V was pared by 0 bases and J by 3 bases, with 13 bases between. The CDR3 is 15 residues long. The CDR3 is CASSLEPGENYEQYF. In nucleotides, the CDR3 is TGTGCCAGCAGCTTGGAGCCGGGAGAAAACTACGAGCAGTACTTC. Combining the CDR3 with reference TRBV5-4 and TRBJ2-7 gives the whole variable domain ETGVTQSPTHLIKTRGQQVTLRCSSQSGHNTVSWYQQALGQGPQFIFQYYREEENGRGNFPPRFSGLQFPNYSSELNVNALELDDSALYLCASSLEPGENYEQYFGPGTRLTVT.

This rearrangement joins TRBV13 to TRBJ1-1; D possibly corresponds to TRBD1 (5 bases). This CDR3 spans 14 amino acids. Germline V gene lookup returns CDR1 PRHDT and CDR2 FYEKMQ (reference sequence). V lost 3 bases, J lost 1 base, and 9 bases lay in between. The CDR3 sequence: CASSFWGPNTEAFF. CDR3 in DNA: TGTGCCAGCAGCTTTTGGGGCCCGAACACTGAAGCTTTCTTT.